This entry lists 27 T cell receptor beta chains sequenced from one sample in a study of T cell repertoires in cytomegalovirus infection. Each CDR3 protein is one row after TCRdb ran MiXCR on the reads. The table shows about 450,000 distinct CDR3 sequences, with 31% occurring only once. Material: PBMCs. The receptors stem from a human donor in good health (CMV status not recorded). Some clones in this sample may be carry-over from other donors' samples.

This clonotype was observed a few times. The rearrangement links TRBV7-9 to TRBJ2-1; 7 bases are shared with TRBD1. The CDR3 is 13 amino acids. Germline V lookup: CDR1 SEHNR, CDR2 FQNEAQ (reference sequence). Trimming took 4 bases from V and 10 from J; bases not matched to a gene: 7. CDR3 loop: CASSSPTGDEQFF. CDR3 in DNA: TGTGCCAGCAGCTCACCAACAGGGGACGAGCAGTTCTTC.

This clonotype came up many times. This chain links TRBV12-3 or TRBV12-4 with TRBJ2-3; 7 nucleotides align to TRBD1. Trimming at V came to 6 bases and at J to 0 bases, leaving 9 bases not matched to a gene. This CDR3 contains 16 residues. The DNA of the CDR3 is TGTGCCAGCAGCCGCCCCGACAGGGCGAGCACAGATACGCAGTATTTT. Residues: CASSRPDRASTDTQYF.

This chain uses TRBV29-1 with TRBJ2-2; 10 bases are shared with TRBD1. J was trimmed by 9 bases and V by 6 bases; bases with no gene match: 13. Germline loops: CDR1 SQVTM, CDR2 ANQGSEA. The CDR3 totals 15 residues. The CDR3 is CSVASGTGASRELFF. CDR3 coding DNA: TGCAGCGTCGCATCCGGGACAGGGGCCTCTCGGGAGCTGTTTTTT.

The chain carries TRBV28 and TRBJ1-2; maybe TRBD1 (6 bases). Trimming took off 5 bases at V and 7 bases at J, with 11 bases between the two ends. CDR3 length equals 12 residues. Germline V CDR1 and CDR2: MDHEN, SYDVKM. This CDR3 is CASSIRTVGYTF. The CDR3 DNA sequence: TGTGCCAGCAGTATCCGGACAGTTGGCTACACCTTC.

The chain has TRBV4-1 and TRBJ2-5; D might be TRBD2 (6 bases). V lost 0 bases and J 4 bases, leaving 12 bases between the germline ends. Germline V gene sequence: CDR1 MGHRA, CDR2 YSYEKL. CDR3 length: 15 amino acids. The CDR3 here is CASSQDLRGGETQYF. CDR3 nucleotide sequence: TGCGCCAGCAGCCAAGATTTGCGGGGAGGAGAGACCCAGTACTTC.

Comment on this clonotype: A much more abundant neighbour one base away suggests this may be a read error. V and J are TRBV5-6 and TRBJ2-5; either TRBD1 or TRBD2 may supply D (5 bases each). V shed 3 bases and J shed 0 bases, with 6 bases lying between them. CDR3 length: 13 amino acids. Germline V gene data show CDR1 as SGHDT and CDR2 as YYEEEE. CDR3: CASSWGYQETQYF. Written as DNA, the CDR3 is TGTGCCAGCAGCTGGGGGTACCAAGAGACCCAGTACTTC.

The chain is built from TRBV2 and TRBJ2-5, with D possibly TRBD2 on 6 matching bases. This CDR3 has 14 amino acids. CDR1 SNHLY and CDR2 FYNNEI come from the germline V gene. The ends were cut back, 3 bases at V and 5 bases at J, with 13 bases in the middle. CDR3 amino acids: CASSEELARETQYF. DNA for the CDR3: TGTGCCAGCAGTGAGGAGCTAGCGAGGGAGACCCAGTACTTC.

The chain recombines TRBV5-4 with TRBJ1-6; the match to TRBD1 covers 8 bases. The CDR3 is 17 amino acids. CDR1 SGHNT and CDR2 YYREEE come from the germline V gene (reference sequence). Trimming removed 4 bases from V and 5 bases from J; junction bases left unmatched: 11. The CDR3 DNA reads TGTGCCAGCAGCATGGACGCTGTGGACAGGGATAATTCACCCCTCCACTTT. Translated: CASSMDAVDRDNSPLHF.

To note about this clonotype: The junction and the germline gene differ at one end; a read error may be behind it. The CDR3 sequence: CASSLDAGGYNEQLF. The CDR3 bases are TGTGCCAGCAGCTTAGATGCTGGTGGTTACAATGAGCAGTTATTC. This chain uses TRBV7-6 with TRBJ2-1; D unclear. The germline V gene has CDR1 SGHVS and CDR2 FNYEAQ. The CDR3 has 15 amino acids.

Comments on this clonotype: Sequence at one end of the junction differs from germline and may be a read error. This rearrangement joins TRBV6-5 to TRBJ2-7; a weak D match, TRBD2 (6 bases). CDR3 length equals 14 residues. The germline CDR1 and CDR2 sequences are MNHEY and SVGAGI. The CDR3 region is CSSSYSGLGGEQYF. In DNA form, the CDR3 reads TGTTCCAGCAGTTACTCTGGACTGGGGGGCGAGCAGTACTTC.

The chain joins TRBV6-2 or TRBV6-3 to TRBJ1-1, with 8 bases that match TRBD1. The trim removed 6 bases at V and 5 bases at J, leaving 8 bases unmatched. The CDR3 covers 14 residues. Germline assignment: CDR1 MNHEY and CDR2 SVGEGT. The CDR3 DNA reads TGTGCCAGCAGCGACAGGGGTGGCGGTACTGAAGCTTTCTTT. Protein product: CASSDRGGGTEAFF.

A word on this clonotype: A read error may explain this, as a much larger clone is one base away. The chain recombines TRBV11-2 with TRBJ2-1; 9 bases map to TRBD1. V trimming: 5 bases; J trimming: 0 bases; junction bases outside the gene matches: 2. Germline V gene sequence: CDR1 SGHAT, CDR2 FQNNGV. The CDR3 runs to 15 residues. CDR3 sequence reads: CASSKTGGSYNEQFF. In DNA form, the CDR3 reads TGTGCCAGCAGCAAGACAGGGGGCTCCTACAATGAGCAGTTCTTC.

This clonotype has a handful of counts. The chain couples TRBV6-2 or TRBV6-3 to TRBJ1-5, with D uncertain. This CDR3 is 15 amino acids long. In germline, CDR1 is MNHEY, CDR2 SVGEGT. Between the trimmed V and J ends, which lost 6 bases and 0 bases, there was a span of 12 bases. The DNA of the CDR3 is TGTGCCAGCAGATCGAGGAAATTTAGCAATCAGCCCCAGCATTTT. Translated, it gives CASRSRKFSNQPQHF.

This chain links TRBV7-9 with TRBJ1-3; tentatively, D is TRBD1 (5 bases). Germline CDR1 reads SEHNR; CDR2 reads FQNEAQ (reference sequence). The V gene lost 2 bases and the J gene lost 0 bases, with 11 bases spanning the gap. The CDR3 totals 16 residues. CDR3: CASSLRQGLSGNTIYF. The CDR3 nucleotides are TGTGCCAGCAGCTTACGGCAGGGACTCTCTGGAAACACCATATATTTT. Full variable domain (missing parts from reference TRBV7-9 and TRBJ1-3): DTGVSQNPRHKITKRGQNVTFRCDPISEHNRLYWYRQTLGQGPEFLTYFQNEAQLEKSRLLSDRFSAERPKGSFSTLEIQRTEQGDSAMYLCASSLRQGLSGNTIYFGEGSWLTVV.

This clonotype was counted at least ten times. The rearrangement joins TRBV7-2 to TRBJ1-3; 7 nucleotides align to TRBD1. Germline V gene data show CDR1 as SGHTA and CDR2 as FQGNSA. The trim removed 5 bases at V and 5 bases at J, leaving 3 bases unmatched. The CDR3 sequence is 13 residues long. The CDR3: CASSRQGRNTIYF. The CDR3 nucleotides read TGTGCCAGCAGCCGACAGGGTAGAAACACCATATATTTT.

V is TRBV28 and J is TRBJ2-3, with D perhaps TRBD2 (6 bases). CDR1 is MDHEN and CDR2 is SYDVKM in the germline V gene. The CDR3 has 14 amino acids. V lost 6 bases and J 3 bases, leaving 13 bases between the germline ends. The CDR3 is CASRPGTRTDTQYF. Written as DNA, the CDR3 is TGTGCCAGCAGACCCGGGACTCGAACAGATACGCAGTATTTT.

With regard to this clonotype: Just one base apart from a much larger clone, this may be a read error. CDR3 nucleotides: TGTGACAGCAGCCATCGCACAGATACGCAGTATTTT. Its translation is CDSSHRTDTQYF. The chain carries TRBV7-2 and TRBJ2-3; D remains ambiguous. Per the germline V gene, CDR1 is SGHTA and CDR2 is FQGNSA. This CDR3 is built from 12 residues.

On this clonotype: This may stem from a read error, because a much larger clone lies one nucleotide away. The chain carries TRBV19 and TRBJ2-7; D is perhaps TRBD1 (6 bases). Germline lookup yields CDR1 LNHDA and CDR2 SQIVND (reference sequence). This CDR3 is built from 13 residues. The chain's CDR3 is CASSIGTDYEHYF. The CDR3 coding sequence is TGTGCCAGTAGTATAGGGACAGACTACGAGCATTACTTC.

J is TRBJ1-3 and V is TRBV6-6; possibly TRBD1 for D (5 bases). Germline V gene sequence: CDR1 MNHNY, CDR2 SVGAGI (reference sequence). The CDR3 runs to 17 residues. The germline V and J ends were trimmed by 0 bases and 4 bases, with 16 bases remaining between them. The CDR3 nucleotides are TGTGCCAGCAGTTACTCAAGGCAGGGAAGGACGGGAAACACCATATATTTT. This translates into CASSYSRQGRTGNTIYF.

The sample holds a few counts of this clonotype. This CDR3 is CASSHRDRDRGKLFF. The CDR3 DNA reads as TGTGCCAGCAGCCACCGGGACAGGGACCGAGGAAAACTGTTTTTT. V usage is TRBV7-9 and J usage is TRBJ1-4, with 9 bases aligning to TRBD1. Trimming at V came to 5 bases and at J to 10 bases, leaving 11 bases not matched to a gene. This CDR3 spans 15 amino acids. Germline-derived CDR1 and CDR2 are SEHNR and FQNEAQ (reference sequence).

The V and J genes are TRBV7-2 and TRBJ2-3, with D uncertain. This CDR3 has 14 amino acids. Germline V gene data show CDR1 as SGHTA and CDR2 as FQGNSA. V was trimmed by 6 bases and J by 4 bases, leaving 14 bases between them. The CDR3 DNA follows: TGTGCCAGCAGTCAACTAAGCAGCCCAGATACGCAGTATTTT. This sequence encodes CASSQLSSPDTQYF.

This clonotype was picked up a small number of times. The chain carries TRBV6-5 and TRBJ1-5; D not certain. CDR1 is MNHEY and CDR2 is SVGAGI in the germline V gene. The CDR3 is made up of 14 amino acids. The germline V and J ends were trimmed by 0 bases and 3 bases, with 6 bases remaining between them. CDR3 loop: CASSYSRDNQPQHF. The CDR3 DNA sequence: TGTGCCAGCAGTTACTCGAGGGACAATCAGCCCCAGCATTTT.

The rearrangement uses TRBV20-1 and TRBJ1-5, with 8 bases lining up with TRBD1. This CDR3 comprises 17 residues. CDR1 and CDR2 from the germline V gene are DFQATT and SNEGSKA (reference sequence). V was clipped by 3 bases and J by 1 base; unmatched bases: 11. The CDR3 here is CSAREATGVSSNQPQHF. The CDR3 DNA is TGCAGTGCTAGGGAGGCGACAGGGGTTTCGAGCAATCAGCCCCAGCATTTT.

This clonotype turned up a few times. This chain uses TRBV5-4 with TRBJ1-4, with D unclear. Germline CDR1 is SGHNT and CDR2 is YYREEE (reference sequence). V lost 0 bases and J lost 8, with 11 bases in between. This CDR3 spans 14 amino acids. The CDR3 region is CASSLEGVREKLFF. The CDR3 nucleotides read TGTGCCAGCAGCTTGGAGGGCGTTAGGGAAAAACTGTTTTTT.

This chain links TRBV6-6 with TRBJ2-3, with 11 bases identical to TRBD2. The CDR3 is made up of 18 amino acids. CDR1 and CDR2 from the germline V gene are MNHNY and SVGAGI (reference sequence). With 2 bases clipped from V and 2 bases from J, the junction kept 9 bases outside the gene matches. The CDR3 sequence is CASSYASGTSGFTDTQYF. The CDR3 coding sequence is TGTGCCAGCAGTTACGCCTCCGGGACTAGCGGCTTCACAGATACGCAGTATTTT.

This clonotype was counted many times. CDR3 in amino acids: CASSQGGVVGYGYTF. As DNA, the CDR3 is TGTGCCAGCAGCCAGGGGGGTGTTGTGGGCTATGGCTACACCTTC. The chain joins TRBV7-2 to TRBJ1-2; 7 bases are a match to TRBD1. With V trimmed by 5 bases and J by 4 bases, 10 bases remained unmatched. This CDR3 comprises 15 residues. CDR1 and CDR2 (germline): SGHTA, FQGNSA.

The chain links TRBV20-1 to TRBJ2-5; D might be TRBD1 (6 bases). The germline gives CDR1 DFQATT, CDR2 SNEGSKA (reference sequence). The CDR3 is 11 amino acids. Between the trimmed V and J ends, which lost 5 bases and 4 bases, there was a span of 8 bases. In DNA form, the CDR3 reads TGCAGTGCTCAGGGGTTAGAGACCCAGTACTTC. Translating it yields CSAQGLETQYF.